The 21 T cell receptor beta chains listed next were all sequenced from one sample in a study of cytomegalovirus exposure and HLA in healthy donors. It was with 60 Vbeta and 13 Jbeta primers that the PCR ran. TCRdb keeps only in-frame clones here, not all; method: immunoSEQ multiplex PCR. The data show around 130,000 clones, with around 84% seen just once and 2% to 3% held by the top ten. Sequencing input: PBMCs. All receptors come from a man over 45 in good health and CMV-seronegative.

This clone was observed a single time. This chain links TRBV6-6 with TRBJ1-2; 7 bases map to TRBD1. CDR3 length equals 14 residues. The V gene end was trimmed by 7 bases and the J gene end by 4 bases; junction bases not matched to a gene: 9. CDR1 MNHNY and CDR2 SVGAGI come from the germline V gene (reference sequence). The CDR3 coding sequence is TGTGCCAGCACCGTCTCGACAGGGCTCTATGGCTACACCTTC. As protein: CASTVSTGLYGYTF.

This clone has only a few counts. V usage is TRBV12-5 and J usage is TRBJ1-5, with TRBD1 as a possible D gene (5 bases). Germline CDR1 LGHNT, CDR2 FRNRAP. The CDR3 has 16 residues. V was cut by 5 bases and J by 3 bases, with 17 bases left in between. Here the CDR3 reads CASGPLPRAFNQPQHF. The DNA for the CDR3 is TGTGCTAGTGGTCCCCTCCCCAGGGCTTTCAATCAGCCCCAGCATTTT.

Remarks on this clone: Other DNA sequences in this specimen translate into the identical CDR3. In DNA, the CDR3 is TGTGCCAGCAGCTCCGGGACTAGCGGGCAAGAGACCCAGTACTTC. This translates into CASSSGTSGQETQYF. The rearrangement links TRBV5-4 to TRBJ2-5, with 12 bases identical to TRBD2. Trimming removed 3 bases from V and 2 bases from J; junction bases left unmatched: 2. CDR3 size: 15 residues. Germline CDR1 reads SGHNT; CDR2 reads YYREEE (reference sequence). Full variable domain (outside the CDR3, taken from reference TRBV5-4 and TRBJ2-5): ETGVTQSPTHLIKTRGQQVTLRCSSQSGHNTVSWYQQALGQGPQFIFQYYREEENGRGNFPPRFSGLQFPNYSSELNVNALELDDSALYLCASSSGTSGQETQYFGPGTRLLVL.

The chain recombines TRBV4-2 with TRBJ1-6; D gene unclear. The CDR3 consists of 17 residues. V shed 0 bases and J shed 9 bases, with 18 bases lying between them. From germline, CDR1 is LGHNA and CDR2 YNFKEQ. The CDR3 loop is CASSQDQANAVSSPLHF. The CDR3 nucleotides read TGTGCCAGCAGCCAAGATCAGGCCAACGCTGTGAGTTCACCCCTCCACTTT.

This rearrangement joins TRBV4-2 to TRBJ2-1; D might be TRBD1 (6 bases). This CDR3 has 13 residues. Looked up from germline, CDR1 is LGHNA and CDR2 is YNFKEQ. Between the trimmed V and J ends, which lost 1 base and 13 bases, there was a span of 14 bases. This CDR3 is CASSQGLNRAQFF. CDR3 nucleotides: TGTGCCAGCAGCCAAGGCCTCAACAGGGCCCAGTTCTTC.

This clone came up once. The CDR3 region is CATSRDYEDRGQDTEAFF. The CDR3 coding sequence is TGTGCCACCAGCAGAGATTACGAGGACAGGGGGCAGGACACTGAAGCTTTCTTT. The V call is TRBV15, the J call TRBJ1-1; the match to TRBD1 covers 11 bases. From germline, CDR1 is LNHNV and CDR2 YYDKDF (reference sequence). V gave up 0 bases and J gave up 3 bases; unmatched junction bases: 9. CDR3 size: 18 residues.

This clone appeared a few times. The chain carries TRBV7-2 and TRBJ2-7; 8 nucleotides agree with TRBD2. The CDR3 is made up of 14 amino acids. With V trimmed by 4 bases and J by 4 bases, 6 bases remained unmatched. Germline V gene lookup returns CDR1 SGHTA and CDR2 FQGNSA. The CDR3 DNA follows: TGTGCCAGCAGCTCCGGACTAGCCAGGTACGAGCAGTACTTC. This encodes CASSSGLARYEQYF. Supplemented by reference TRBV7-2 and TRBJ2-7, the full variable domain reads GAGVSQSPSNKVTEKGKDVELRCDPISGHTALYWYRQSLGQGLEFLIYFQGNSAPDKSGLPSDRFSAERTGGSVSTLTIQRTQQEDSAVYLCASSSGLARYEQYFGPGTRLTVT.

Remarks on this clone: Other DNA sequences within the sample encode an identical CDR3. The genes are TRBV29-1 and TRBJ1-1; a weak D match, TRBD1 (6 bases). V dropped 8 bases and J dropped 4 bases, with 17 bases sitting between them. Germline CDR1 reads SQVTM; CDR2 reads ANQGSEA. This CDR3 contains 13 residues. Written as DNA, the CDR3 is TGCAGCCCCATGGCAGGGGTGGGCACTGAAGCTTTCTTT. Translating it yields CSPMAGVGTEAFF.

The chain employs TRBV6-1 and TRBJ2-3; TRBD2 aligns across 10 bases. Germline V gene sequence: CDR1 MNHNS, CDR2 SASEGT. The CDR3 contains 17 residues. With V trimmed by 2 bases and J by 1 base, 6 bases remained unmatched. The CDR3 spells CASSELSLAGGTDTQYF. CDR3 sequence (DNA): TGTGCCAGCAGTGAATTAAGTCTAGCGGGGGGCACAGATACGCAGTATTTT.

The CDR3 nucleotides are TGCGCCAGCAGCCACGGGACAGACCAAGAGACCCAGTACTTC. This gives the protein CASSHGTDQETQYF. The rearrangement uses TRBV5-1 and TRBJ2-5; 7 bases line up with TRBD1. Germline trimming cut 4 bases from V and 0 bases from J; bases unmatched to any gene: 3. From germline, CDR1 is SGHRS and CDR2 YFSETQ. The CDR3 is made up of 14 amino acids.

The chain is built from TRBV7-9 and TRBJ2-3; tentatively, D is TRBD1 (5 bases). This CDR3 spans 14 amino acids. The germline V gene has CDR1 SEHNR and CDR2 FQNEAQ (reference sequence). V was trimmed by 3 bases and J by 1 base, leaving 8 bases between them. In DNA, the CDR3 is TGTGCCAGCAGCTTGGAACAGGGCACAGATACGCAGTATTTT. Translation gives CASSLEQGTDTQYF.

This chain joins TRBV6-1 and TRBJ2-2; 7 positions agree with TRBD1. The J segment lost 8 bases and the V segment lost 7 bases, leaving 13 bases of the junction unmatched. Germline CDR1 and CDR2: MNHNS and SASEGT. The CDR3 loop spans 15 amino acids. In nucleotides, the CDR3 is TGTGCCAGCATTAGACAGGGAGATATGTTTGGGGAGCTGTTTTTT. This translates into CASIRQGDMFGELFF.

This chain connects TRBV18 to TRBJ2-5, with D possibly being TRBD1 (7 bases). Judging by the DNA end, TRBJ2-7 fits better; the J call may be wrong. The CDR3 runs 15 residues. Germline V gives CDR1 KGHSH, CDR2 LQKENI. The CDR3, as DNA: TGTGCCAGCTCACCACCGGGCAGGGGGGCCTACGAGCAGTACTTC. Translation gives CASSPPGRGAYEQYF.

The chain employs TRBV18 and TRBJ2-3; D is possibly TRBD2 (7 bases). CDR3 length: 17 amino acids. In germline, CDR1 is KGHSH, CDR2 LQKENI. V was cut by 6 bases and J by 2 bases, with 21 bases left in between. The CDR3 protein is CASSDSGGLASTDTQYF. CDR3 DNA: TGTGCCAGCTCTGACTCCGGGGGGCTCGCCTCCACAGATACGCAGTATTTT.

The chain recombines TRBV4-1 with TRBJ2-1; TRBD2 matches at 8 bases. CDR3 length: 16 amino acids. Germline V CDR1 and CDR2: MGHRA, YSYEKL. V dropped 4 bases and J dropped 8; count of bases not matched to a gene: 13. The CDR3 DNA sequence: TGCGCCAGCAGCCGAACCCTGGGACTAGATTACGATGAGCAGTTCTTC. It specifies CASSRTLGLDYDEQFF.

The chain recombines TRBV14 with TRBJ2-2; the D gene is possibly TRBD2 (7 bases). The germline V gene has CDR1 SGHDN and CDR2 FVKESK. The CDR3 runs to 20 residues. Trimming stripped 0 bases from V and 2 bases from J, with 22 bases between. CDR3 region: CASSQEGEGGTESNTGELFF. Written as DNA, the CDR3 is TGTGCCAGCAGCCAAGAAGGGGAGGGGGGGACGGAATCAAACACCGGGGAGCTGTTTTTT.

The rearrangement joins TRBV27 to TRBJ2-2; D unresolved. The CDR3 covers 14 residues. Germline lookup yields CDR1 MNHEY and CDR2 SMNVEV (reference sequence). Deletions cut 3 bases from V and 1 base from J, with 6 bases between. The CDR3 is CASSFPENTGELFF. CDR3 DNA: TGTGCCAGCAGTTTTCCAGAGAACACCGGGGAGCTGTTTTTT.

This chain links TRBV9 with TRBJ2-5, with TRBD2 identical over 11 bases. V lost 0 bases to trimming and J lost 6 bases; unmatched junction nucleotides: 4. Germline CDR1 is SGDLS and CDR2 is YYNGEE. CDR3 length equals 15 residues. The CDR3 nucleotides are TGTGCCAGCAGCGTAGATCTAGCGGGGGGACAGACCCAGTACTTC. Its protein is CASSVDLAGGQTQYF.

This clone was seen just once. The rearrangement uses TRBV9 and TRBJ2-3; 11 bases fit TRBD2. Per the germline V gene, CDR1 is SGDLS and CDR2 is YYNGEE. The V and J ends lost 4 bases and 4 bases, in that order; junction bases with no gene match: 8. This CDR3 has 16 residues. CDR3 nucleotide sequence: TGTGCCAGCAGCTTTACTAGCGGGGGCTCTCCAGATACGCAGTATTTT. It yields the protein CASSFTSGGSPDTQYF.

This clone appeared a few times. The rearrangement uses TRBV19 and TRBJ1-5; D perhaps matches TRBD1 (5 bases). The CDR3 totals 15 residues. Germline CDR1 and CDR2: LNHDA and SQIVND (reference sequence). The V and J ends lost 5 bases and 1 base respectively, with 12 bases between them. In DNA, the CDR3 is TGTGCCAGTAGTTTCGGGGGTAGGAGCAATCAGCCCCAGCATTTT. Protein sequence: CASSFGGRSNQPQHF.

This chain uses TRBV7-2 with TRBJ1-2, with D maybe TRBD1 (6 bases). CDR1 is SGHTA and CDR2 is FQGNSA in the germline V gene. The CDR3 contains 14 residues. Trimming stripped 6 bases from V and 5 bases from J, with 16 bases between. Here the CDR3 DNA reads TGTGCCAGCAGTGGCGGGGGGCGAATTTATGGCTACACCTTC. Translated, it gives CASSGGGRIYGYTF. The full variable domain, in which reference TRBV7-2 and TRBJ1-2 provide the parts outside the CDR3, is GAGVSQSPSNKVTEKGKDVELRCDPISGHTALYWYRQSLGQGLEFLIYFQGNSAPDKSGLPSDRFSAERTGGSVSTLTIQRTQQEDSAVYLCASSGGGRIYGYTFGSGTRLTVV.